This TCR beta chain was found in a study of long-term antiretroviral therapy in people with HIV. This clone was found once. V lost 1 base to trimming and J lost 4 bases, with 13 bases between them. Looked up from germline, CDR1 is LNHDA and CDR2 is SQIVND (reference sequence). The CDR3 totals 15 residues. immunoSEQ v3.0 was run at survey level. Libraries were prepared by immunoSEQ multiplex PCR; TCRdb keeps only in-frame clonotypes and omits some of them. The data show 35,000 to 40,000 clones, 90% to 95% seen once. This clonotype originated in a woman aged 50 to 65 with HIV. The rearrangement uses TRBV19 and TRBJ1-2, with TRBD1 as a possible D gene (6 bases). The sample was unsorted PBMCs, taken 4.1 years after starting antiretroviral therapy. The CDR3 coding sequence is TGTGCCAGTAGTATAGCCCCCTCGGACAGCTATGGCTACACCTTC. Translated, it gives CASSIAPSDSYGYTF.